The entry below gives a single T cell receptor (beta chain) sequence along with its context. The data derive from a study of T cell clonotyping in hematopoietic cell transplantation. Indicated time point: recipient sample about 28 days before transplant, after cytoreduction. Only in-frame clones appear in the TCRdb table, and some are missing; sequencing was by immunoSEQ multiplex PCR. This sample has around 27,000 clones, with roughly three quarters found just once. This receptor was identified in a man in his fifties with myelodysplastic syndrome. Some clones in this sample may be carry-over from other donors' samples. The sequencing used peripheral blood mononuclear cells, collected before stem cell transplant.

CDR3 residues: CASSLGDRNTEAFF. CDR3 coding DNA: TGCGCCAGCAGCTTGGGAGACAGGAACACTGAAGCTTTCTTT. This chain uses TRBV5-1 with TRBJ1-1, with D tentatively TRBD1 (5 bases). Germline V CDR1 and CDR2: SGHRS, YFSETQ. CDR3 length: 14 amino acids. Between the trimmed V and J ends, which lost 0 bases and 1 base, there was a span of 7 bases.